The 18 T cell receptor beta chains below all came from one sample that was sequenced in a study of tumor-infiltrating lymphocytes in primary liver carcinoma. Constant-region priming of about 500 ng total RNA yielded TCR beta cDNA. ARM-PCR was slightly modified, and three nested multiplex PCR rounds with it gave rise to the TCR beta libraries. The two initial PCR rounds, nine to eleven cycles each, used TRBV1-TRBV30 forward and C-beta reverse primers. TCRdb processed the multiplex PCR reads anew with MiXCR; each CDR3 protein has one entry. The sample yields tens of thousands of distinct CDR3 sequences, more than 75% seen once. Co-extraction of RNA and DNA was performed on roughly 20-34 mg of unsorted bulk tissue. The specimen sequenced was liver tumor tissue from sampling region 2. Subset specified: tumor region T2, inferior pole. Every receptor here comes from a woman in her thirties with primary liver carcinoma and hepatitis B virus infection.

The genes are TRBV6-5 and TRBJ2-2; TRBD2 aligns across 8 bases. The CDR3 extends over 16 amino acids. The V segment lost 3 bases and the J segment 9 bases; nucleotides outside the gene matches: 12. The germline V gene has CDR1 MNHEY and CDR2 SVGAGI. CDR3 sequence reads: CASSYRLAPNIRELFF. In nucleotides, the CDR3 is TGTGCCAGCAGTTATAGACTAGCGCCGAACATCAGGGAGCTGTTTTTT.

For this clonotype: The junction and the germline gene differ at one end; a read error may be behind it. The chain couples TRBV5-5 to TRBJ1-4, with D hard to call. Per the germline V gene, CDR1 is SGHKS and CDR2 is YYEKEE (reference sequence). This CDR3 is 19 amino acids long. DNA for the CDR3: TGTGCCAGCAGCTTTAGGTTAGGCGAACGGGTTGCAACTAATGAAAAAGTGTTTTTT. Protein: CASSFRLGERVATNEKVFF.

As regards this clonotype: No conserved phenylalanine or tryptophan ends this CDR3, so it is likely a read error. This chain joins TRBV12-3 or TRBV12-4 and TRBJ2-3, with D tentatively TRBD2 (5 bases). The ends were cut back, 4 bases at V and 5 bases at J, with 16 bases in the middle. This CDR3 is 15 amino acids long. CDR3: CASSSPPPSLDTQYL. As DNA, the CDR3 is TGTGCCAGCAGTTCTCCCCCTCCTAGCTTAGATACGCAGTATCTT.

With respect to this clonotype: With a much larger clone just one base away, this may be a read error. The conserved final phenylalanine or tryptophan is absent from the CDR3, which likely points to a read error. The chain employs TRBV7-9 and TRBJ2-3; D might be TRBD2 (5 bases). Germline V gives CDR1 SEHNR, CDR2 FQNEAQ (reference sequence). The CDR3 consists of 15 residues. The CDR3 DNA follows: TGTGCCAGCATAGATCTCCGGACGAGGGCAGATAAGCAGTATCTT. Translating gives CASIDLRTRADKQYL.

The gene calls are TRBV6-6 and TRBJ1-1; D is unclear. Per the germline V gene, CDR1 is MNHNY and CDR2 is SVGAGI (reference sequence). Trimming took 5 bases from V and 7 from J, leaving 17 bases between them. CDR3 length: 14 amino acids. The CDR3 nucleotides read TGTGCCAGCAGTCCGCCGGCACGCAATATTGAAGCTTTCTTT. Amino acid sequence: CASSPPARNIEAFF.

About this clonotype itself: A junction end diverges from the germline sequence, so it may reflect a read error. The chain carries TRBV12-3 or TRBV12-4 and TRBJ2-1; 11 bases fit TRBD2. The CDR3 totals 15 residues. As DNA, the CDR3 is TGCGCCAGCAGTCTGTCCGGGACTAGCGGACTTAAGCAGTTCTTC. Residues: CASSLSGTSGLKQFF.

In regard to this clonotype: Compared with germline, one end of the junction differs, possibly owing to a read error. The chain joins TRBV11-2 to TRBJ1-1; 11 bases line up with TRBD1. This CDR3 has 20 residues. The germline V gene encodes CDR1 SGHAT and CDR2 FQNNGV. CDR3 DNA sequence: TGTGCCAGCAGCGCTCGGGACAGGGGGTGCAAGAGCTGGAGTAACACTGAAGTTTTCTTT. Translating gives CASSARDRGCKSWSNTEVFF.

This clonotype was observed a handful of times. One end of the junction does not line up with germline, which may come from a read error. The genes are TRBV6-5 and TRBJ2-6, with 7 bases aligning to TRBD1. Germline V gene data show CDR1 as MNHEY and CDR2 as SVGAGI. This CDR3 is 15 amino acids long. Here the CDR3 DNA reads TGTGCCAGCAGACTACAGGGGTTTGGGGCCAACGTCCTGACATTC. As protein: CASRLQGFGANVLTF.

In this sample, this clonotype turned up a few times. No conserved phenylalanine or tryptophan is present at the end of the CDR3, so a read error is the likely explanation. The chain recombines TRBV11-1 with TRBJ2-4, with D perhaps being TRBD1 or TRBD2 (5 bases each). V was pared by 0 bases and J by 9 bases, with 15 bases between. CDR1 SGHAT and CDR2 FQDESV come from the germline V gene (reference sequence). The CDR3 runs to 15 residues. For the CDR3, the DNA is TGTGCCAGCAGCTTAGCCGGGGCGGGTTATGGCATTCAGTACTTA. Translating it yields CASSLAGAGYGIQYL.

As DNA, the CDR3 is TGCAGTGCACCGCTTAGCGGGAGGCCCTCGAACCAGTACTTC. It yields the protein CSAPLSGRPSNQYF. The rearrangement links TRBV20-1 to TRBJ2-5; 10 nucleotides line up with TRBD2. V shed 6 bases and J 10 bases; nucleotides not matched to a gene: 14. The V gene's germline CDR1 is DFQATT and CDR2 SNEGSKA (reference sequence). The CDR3 contains 14 residues.

Worth noting for this clonotype: One junction end disagrees with the germline gene, perhaps due to a read error. J is TRBJ1-1 and V is TRBV4-1; 9 bases align to TRBD1. Germline lookup yields CDR1 MGHRA and CDR2 YSYEKL. There are 15 residues in the CDR3. The CDR3 sequence: CASSPRRTGVPEAFF. Here the CDR3 DNA reads TGTGCCAGCAGCCCTAGGAGGACAGGGGTCCCTGAAGCTTTCTTT.

This clonotype is a singleton in its sample. The genes are TRBV29-1 and TRBJ1-1; D is undetermined. V was pared by 6 bases and J by 8 bases, with 16 bases between. Germline V gene sequence: CDR1 SQVTM, CDR2 ANQGSEA. This CDR3 is 12 amino acids long. The CDR3 is CSVETGSNEAFF. In DNA, the CDR3 is TGCAGCGTCGAGACTGGGAGCAACGAAGCTTTCTTT.

Concerning this clonotype itself: Mismatch with germline at one junction end may stem from a read error. The V gene is TRBV6-1, the J gene TRBJ2-3; D might be TRBD1 (5 bases). The CDR3 extends over 14 amino acids. Germline CDR1 MNHNS, CDR2 SASEGT. The CDR3 sequence: CASGREQATDTHYF. DNA of the CDR3: TGTGCCAGCGGTCGTGAGCAGGCGACAGATACGCACTATTTT.

On this clonotype itself: A junction end diverges from the germline sequence, so it may reflect a read error. V is TRBV28 and J is TRBJ2-3; 9 bases are a match to TRBD2. The CDR3 has 16 residues. Germline CDR1 MDHEN, CDR2 SYDVKM. This CDR3 reads CASRTGAGGSTDTQYF. CDR3 sequence (DNA): TGTGCCAGCAGAACCGGGGCGGGAGGGTCGACGGATACGCAATATTTT.

This clonotype was detected a few times. The junction shows a germline mismatch at one end, possibly a read error. The CDR3 sequence: CAGRCTGGRAETFF. The CDR3 region has the DNA TGTGCCGGCAGATGTACAGGGGGGAGGGCTGAAACTTTCTTT. The rearrangement links TRBV11-2 to TRBJ1-1, with 8 bases lining up with TRBD1. Germline V gene data show CDR1 as SGHAT and CDR2 as FQNNGV. CDR3 length: 14 residues.

With regard to this clonotype: Given the absence of the conserved phenylalanine or tryptophan at the CDR3 end, a read error is likely. V and J are TRBV6-2 or TRBV6-3 and TRBJ2-7; no definite D call. The germline V gene encodes CDR1 MNHEY and CDR2 SVGEGT. The CDR3 runs 15 residues. CDR3 loop: CASSRFKSNSYEQYY. For the CDR3, the DNA is TGCGCCAGCAGCCGTTTTAAGAGCAACTCCTACGAGCAGTACTAC.

The chain employs TRBV6-5 and TRBJ2-7, with a possible D match to TRBD1 (6 bases). The CDR3 is 15 amino acids. Germline-derived CDR1 and CDR2 are MNHEY and SVGAGI. Trimming cost V 6 bases and J 9 bases, with 24 bases left between them. The CDR3 DNA follows: TGTGCCAGCAGATACAAGGACAGCAGCTCCTATGGGCAGTACTTC. Its protein is CASRYKDSSSYGQYF.

The table lists this clonotype with a count of one. The junction departs from the called germline gene at one end, perhaps through a read error. The genes are TRBV5-1 and TRBJ2-3, with 12 bases lining up with TRBD2. The CDR3 covers 16 residues. Per the germline V gene, CDR1 is SGHRS and CDR2 is YFSETQ. DNA for the CDR3: TGCGCTAGCAGCTCATCACTAGCGGGAGGAGTAGATACGCAGTATTTT. Its translation: CASSSSLAGGVDTQYF.